The clone carrying this T cell receptor (beta chain) showed up just a few times. Antigen specificity is unknown. Germline loops: CDR1 SEHNR, CDR2 FQNEAQ (reference sequence). Trimming left V 3 bases short and J 1 base short, with 4 bases between. CDR3 size: 13 residues. The data are from a study of PD-1 blockade in classical Hodgkin lymphoma. Findings of the study overall: Complete responders entered with baseline diversity on par with newly diagnosed patients, the results showed. What caused the repertoire differences, perhaps disease activity or prior therapy, remains undefined.

Each of the patients experienced relapse following autologous stem cell transplantation, and their brentuximab vedotin exposure differed. Best responses were complete response, partial response or progressive disease. TCRdb keeps only in-frame clones here, not all; method: immunoSEQ multiplex PCR. This table has about 25,000 clones, approximately 80% appearing once. This sequence was found in a human donor with classical Hodgkin lymphoma. V and J are TRBV7-9 and TRBJ1-5, with unresolved D. Material: peripheral blood mononuclear cells (PBMCs), obtained at baseline. CDR3 residues: CASSFGSNQPQHF. CDR3 nucleotides: TGTGCCAGCAGCTTTGGGAGCAATCAGCCCCAGCATTTT.